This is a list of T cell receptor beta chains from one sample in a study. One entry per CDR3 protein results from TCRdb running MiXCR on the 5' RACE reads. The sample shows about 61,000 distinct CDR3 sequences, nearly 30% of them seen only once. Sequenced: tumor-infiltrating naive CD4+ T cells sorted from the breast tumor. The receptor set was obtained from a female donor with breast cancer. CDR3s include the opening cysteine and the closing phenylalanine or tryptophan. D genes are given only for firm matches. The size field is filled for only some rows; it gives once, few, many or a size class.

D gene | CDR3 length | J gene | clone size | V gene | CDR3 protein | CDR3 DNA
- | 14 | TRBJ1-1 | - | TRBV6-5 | CASTGGGENTEAFF | TGTGCCAGCACCGGCGGGGGCGAGAACACTGAAGCTTTCTTT
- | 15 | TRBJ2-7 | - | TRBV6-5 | CASSYSLAGDYEQYF | TGTGCCAGCAGTTACTCTCTAGCAGGAGACTACGAGCAGTACTTC
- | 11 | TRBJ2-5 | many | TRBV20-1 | CSARGGSTQYF | TGCAGTGCCAGAGGGGGGTCGACCCAGTACTTC
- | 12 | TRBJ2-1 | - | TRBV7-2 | CASSDPPLGQFF | TGTGCCAGCAGCGACCCGCCCCTGGGGCAGTTCTTC
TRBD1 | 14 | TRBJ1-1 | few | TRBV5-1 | CASRGTGWDTEAFF | TGCGCCAGCAGGGGGACAGGGTGGGACACTGAAGCTTTCTTT
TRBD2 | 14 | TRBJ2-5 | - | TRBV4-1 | CASSLAGGAETQYF | TGCGCCAGCAGTCTAGCGGGAGGAGCGGAGACCCAGTACTTC
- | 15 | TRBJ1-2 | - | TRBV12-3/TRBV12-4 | CASSLVPDPVNGYTF | TGTGCCAGCAGTTTAGTGCCGGATCCAGTAAATGGCTACACCTTC
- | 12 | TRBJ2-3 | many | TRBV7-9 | CASGQTADTQYF | TGTGCCAGCGGACAAACCGCGGATACGCAGTATTTT
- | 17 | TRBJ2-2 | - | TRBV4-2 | CASSQDITGAKGGELFF | TGTGCCAGCAGCCAAGATATCACAGGAGCAAAGGGAGGGGAGCTGTTTTTT
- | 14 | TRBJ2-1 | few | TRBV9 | CASSPGLWGDEQFF | TGTGCCAGCAGCCCCGGACTGTGGGGTGATGAGCAGTTCTTC
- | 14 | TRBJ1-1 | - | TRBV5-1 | CASSLGRSNTEAFF | TGCGCCAGCAGCTTGGGCAGAAGTAACACTGAAGCTTTCTTT
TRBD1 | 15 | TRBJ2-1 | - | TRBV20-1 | CSALGQGARWDEQFF | TGCAGTGCATTGGGACAGGGGGCGAGGTGGGATGAGCAGTTCTTC
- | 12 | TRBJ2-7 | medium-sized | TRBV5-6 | CASSLELYEQYF | TGTGCCAGCAGCTTGGAACTCTACGAGCAGTACTTC
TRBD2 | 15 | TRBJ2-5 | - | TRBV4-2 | CASSRERDPQETQYF | TGTGCCAGCAGCCGAGAGCGGGACCCGCAGGAGACCCAGTACTTC
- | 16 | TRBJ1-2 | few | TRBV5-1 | CASSLSPGLGNYGYTF | TGCGCCAGCAGCTTGAGTCCGGGGCTGGGAAACTATGGCTACACCTTC
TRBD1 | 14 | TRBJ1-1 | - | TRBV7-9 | CASSLGQGITEAFF | TGTGCCAGCAGCTTGGGACAGGGGATCACTGAAGCTTTCTTT
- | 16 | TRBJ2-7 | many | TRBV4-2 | CASSQDSGVTYYEQYF | TGTGCCAGCAGCCAAGATTCGGGGGTAACCTACTACGAGCAGTACTTC
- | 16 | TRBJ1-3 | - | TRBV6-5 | CASIKGIGALGNTIYF | TGTGCCAGCATCAAGGGGATAGGGGCCCTCGGAAACACCATATATTTT
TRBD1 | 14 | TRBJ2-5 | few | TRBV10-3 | CAISESTGEKTQYF | TGTGCCATCAGTGAGTCTACAGGGGAAAAGACCCAGTACTTC
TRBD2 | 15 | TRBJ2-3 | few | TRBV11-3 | CASSYGTSESVTQYF | TGTGCCAGCAGCTATGGGACTAGCGAGTCGGTTACGCAGTATTTT